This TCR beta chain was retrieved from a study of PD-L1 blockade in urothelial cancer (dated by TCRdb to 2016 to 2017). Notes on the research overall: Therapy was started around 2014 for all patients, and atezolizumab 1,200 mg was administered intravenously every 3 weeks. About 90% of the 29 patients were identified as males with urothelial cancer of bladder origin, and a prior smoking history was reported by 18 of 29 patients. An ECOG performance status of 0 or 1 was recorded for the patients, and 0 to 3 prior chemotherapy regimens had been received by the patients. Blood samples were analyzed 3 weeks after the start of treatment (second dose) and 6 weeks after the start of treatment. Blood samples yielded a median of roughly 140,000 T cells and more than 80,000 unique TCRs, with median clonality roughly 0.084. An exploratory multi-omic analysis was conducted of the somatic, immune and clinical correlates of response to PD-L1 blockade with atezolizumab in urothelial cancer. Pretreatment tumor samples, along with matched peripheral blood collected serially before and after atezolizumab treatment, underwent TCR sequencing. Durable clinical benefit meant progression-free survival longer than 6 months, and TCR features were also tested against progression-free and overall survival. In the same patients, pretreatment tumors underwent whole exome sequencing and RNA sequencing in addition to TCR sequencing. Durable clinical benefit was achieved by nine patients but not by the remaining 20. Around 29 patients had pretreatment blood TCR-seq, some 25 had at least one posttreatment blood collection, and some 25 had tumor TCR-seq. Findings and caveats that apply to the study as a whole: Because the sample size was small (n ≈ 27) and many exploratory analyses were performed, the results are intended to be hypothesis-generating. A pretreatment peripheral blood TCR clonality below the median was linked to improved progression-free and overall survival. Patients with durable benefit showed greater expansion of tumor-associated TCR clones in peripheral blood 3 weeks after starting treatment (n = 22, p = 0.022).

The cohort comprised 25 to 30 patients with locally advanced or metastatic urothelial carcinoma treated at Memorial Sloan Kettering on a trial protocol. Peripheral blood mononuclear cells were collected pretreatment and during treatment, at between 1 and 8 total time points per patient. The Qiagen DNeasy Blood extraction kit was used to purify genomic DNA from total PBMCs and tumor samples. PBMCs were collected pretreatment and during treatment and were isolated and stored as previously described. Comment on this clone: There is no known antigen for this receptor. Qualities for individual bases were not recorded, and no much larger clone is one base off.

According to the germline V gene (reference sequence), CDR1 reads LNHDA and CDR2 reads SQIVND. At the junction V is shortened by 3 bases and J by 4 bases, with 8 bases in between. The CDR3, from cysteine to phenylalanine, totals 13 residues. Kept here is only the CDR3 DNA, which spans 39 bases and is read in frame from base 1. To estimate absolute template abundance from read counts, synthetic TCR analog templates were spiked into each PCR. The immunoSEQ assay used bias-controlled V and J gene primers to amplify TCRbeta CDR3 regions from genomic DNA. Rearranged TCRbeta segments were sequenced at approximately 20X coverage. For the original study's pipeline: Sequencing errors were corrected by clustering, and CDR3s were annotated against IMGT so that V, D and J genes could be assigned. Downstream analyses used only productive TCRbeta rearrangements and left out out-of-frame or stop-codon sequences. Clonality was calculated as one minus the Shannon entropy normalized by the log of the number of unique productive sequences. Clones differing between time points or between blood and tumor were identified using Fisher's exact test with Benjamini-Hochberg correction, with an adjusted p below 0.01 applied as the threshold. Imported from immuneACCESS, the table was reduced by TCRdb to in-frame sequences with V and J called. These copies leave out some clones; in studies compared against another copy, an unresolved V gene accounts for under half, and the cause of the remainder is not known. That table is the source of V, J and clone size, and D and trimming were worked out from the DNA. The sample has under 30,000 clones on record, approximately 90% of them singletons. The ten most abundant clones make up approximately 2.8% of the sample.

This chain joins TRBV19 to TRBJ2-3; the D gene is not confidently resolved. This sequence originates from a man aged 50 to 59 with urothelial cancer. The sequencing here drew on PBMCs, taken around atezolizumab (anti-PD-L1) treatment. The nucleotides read TGTGCCAGTAGTATCTCTAGAGCAGATACGCAGTATTTT. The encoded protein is CASSISRADTQYF.